Listed here are 20 T cell receptor beta chains from one sample, sequenced in a study of cytomegalovirus exposure and HLA in healthy donors. Vbeta (60) and Jbeta (13) primers were used in the PCR. Sequencing was performed with immunoSEQ multiplex PCR; in TCRdb, only in-frame clones are kept and a portion is missing. The sample contains about 190,000 clones, roughly 80% of which appear only once. The sample was PBMCs. Receptor source: a woman aged 18-35 years in good health and CMV-seronegative.

This clone was seen a handful of times. The chain combines TRBV19 with TRBJ2-3; no clear D. The CDR3 has 12 residues. V was cut by 0 bases and J by 6 bases, with 4 bases left in between. Germline V gene data show CDR1 as LNHDA and CDR2 as SQIVND (reference sequence). The CDR3 is CASSIDEDTQYF. CDR3 coding DNA: TGTGCCAGTAGTATAGACGAGGATACGCAGTATTTT.

This chain connects TRBV6-6 to TRBJ2-7, with unresolved D. Trimming shortened V by 7 bases and J by 3 bases, and 19 bases separated the two germline ends. Looked up from germline, CDR1 is MNHNY and CDR2 is SVGAGI (reference sequence). The CDR3 is made up of 15 amino acids. In DNA, the CDR3 is TGTGCCAGCATCCCAGGATCCAATACGCTCTACGAGCAGTACTTC. This translates into CASIPGSNTLYEQYF.

This chain uses TRBV11-2 with TRBJ2-2, with D possibly matching TRBD1 (6 bases). Per germline, CDR1 SGHAT and CDR2 FQNNGV. The V end was cut by 2 bases, the J end by 0 bases, with 13 bases between. This CDR3 region has 17 residues. CDR3 region: CASSLFRRTANTGELFF. Written as DNA, the CDR3 is TGTGCCAGCAGCTTATTTCGGAGGACAGCGAACACCGGGGAGCTGTTTTTT.

The CDR3 spells CASSQDWLGPTANTEAFF. In DNA, the CDR3 is TGCGCCAGCAGCCAAGATTGGTTGGGTCCGACAGCGAACACTGAAGCTTTCTTT. The rearrangement uses TRBV4-1 and TRBJ1-1; maybe TRBD1 (5 bases). Deletions cut 0 bases from V and 1 base from J, with 18 bases between. Per germline, CDR1 MGHRA and CDR2 YSYEKL. This CDR3 is built from 18 residues.

V is TRBV5-6 and J is TRBJ2-7; a weak D match, TRBD1 (6 bases). Germline V gene sequence: CDR1 SGHDT, CDR2 YYEEEE. The ends were cut back, 3 bases at V and 6 bases at J, with 16 bases in the middle. The CDR3 runs to 14 residues. As DNA, the CDR3 is TGTGCCAGCAGCTCCTCAGGGGTTCCCTCCGAGCAGTACTTC. As protein: CASSSSGVPSEQYF. Variable domain in full (rest from reference TRBV5-6 and TRBJ2-7): DAGVTQSPTHLIKTRGQQVTLRCSPKSGHDTVSWYQQALGQGPQFIFQYYEEEERQRGNFPDRFSGHQFPNYSSELNVNALLLGDSALYLCASSSSGVPSEQYFGPGTRLTVT.

V usage is TRBV6-5 and J usage is TRBJ2-1; D perhaps matches TRBD2 (7 bases). CDR1 and CDR2 (germline): MNHEY, SVGAGI. The CDR3 totals 11 residues. V was clipped by 4 bases and J by 15 bases, with 13 bases between them. The CDR3 DNA sequence: TGTGCCAGCAGTTCCGGGGGGCAGTGGTTCTTC. As protein: CASSSGGQWFF.

The V gene is TRBV19, the J gene TRBJ2-7; 10 bases are shared with TRBD2. CDR3 length equals 14 residues. With V trimmed by 5 bases and J by 4 bases, 5 bases remained unmatched. Germline V gene sequence: CDR1 LNHDA, CDR2 SQIVND (reference sequence). The CDR3 bases are TGTGCCAGTAGTTCACTAGCGGGGAGATACGAGCAGTACTTC. This translates into CASSSLAGRYEQYF.

The gene calls are TRBV6-5 and TRBJ1-5; maybe TRBD1 (5 bases). Germline-derived CDR1 and CDR2 are MNHEY and SVGAGI. Trimming removed 2 bases at V and 7 bases at J, with 6 bases between. The CDR3 contains 12 residues. CDR3 in DNA: TGTGCCAGCAGTTACGGGGGGCAGCCCCAGCATTTT. Residues: CASSYGGQPQHF.

V gene TRBV28 combines with J gene TRBJ2-5, with 7 bases identical to TRBD1. Germline V gives CDR1 MDHEN, CDR2 SYDVKM. V gave up 3 bases and J gave up 3 bases; unmatched junction bases: 1. The CDR3 runs 13 residues. CDR3 sequence (DNA): TGTGCCAGCAGTTTTGGGACAGAAGAGACCCAGTACTTC. Encoded protein: CASSFGTEETQYF. The complete variable domain, with remaining parts taken from reference TRBV28 and TRBJ2-5, reads DVKVTQSSRYLVKRTGEKVFLECVQDMDHENMFWYRQDPGLGLRLIYFSYDVKMKEKGDIPEGYSVSREKKERFSLILESASTNQTSMYLCASSFGTEETQYFGPGTRLLVL.

The chain is built from TRBV5-4 and TRBJ2-2; 7 bases map to TRBD2. The J segment lost 1 base and the V segment lost 2 bases, leaving 5 bases of the junction unmatched. This CDR3 region has 16 residues. Per the germline V gene, CDR1 is SGHNT and CDR2 is YYREEE (reference sequence). The CDR3 DNA reads TGTGCCAGCAGCTTAAGACTAGCCTGGAACACCGGGGAGCTGTTTTTT. Protein sequence: CASSLRLAWNTGELFF.

The V call is TRBV7-6, the J call TRBJ1-4; D uncertain. CDR3 length: 17 amino acids. Germline V gene lookup returns CDR1 SGHVS and CDR2 FNYEAQ. The V gene lost 0 bases and the J gene lost 0 bases, with 11 bases spanning the gap. Here the CDR3 DNA reads TGTGCCAGCAGCTTAGCTTACAGATACTCAACTAATGAAAAACTGTTTTTT. Protein: CASSLAYRYSTNEKLFF.

V gene TRBV5-1 combines with J gene TRBJ1-6; a possible D gene is TRBD1 (6 bases). The CDR3 has 16 amino acids. CDR1 and CDR2 from the germline V gene are SGHRS and YFSETQ. Trimming took off 4 bases at V and 10 bases at J, with 21 bases between the two ends. CDR3 sequence: CASSTFTQGSRSPLHF. The DNA of the CDR3 is TGCGCCAGCAGCACGTTCACACAGGGTTCAAGGTCACCCCTCCACTTT.

V is TRBV6-5 and J is TRBJ2-7; weak D call: TRBD1 (6 bases). CDR3 length equals 13 residues. Between the trimmed V and J ends, which lost 6 bases and 1 base, there was a span of 10 bases. Germline V gene sequence: CDR1 MNHEY, CDR2 SVGAGI. The CDR3 is CASRQDSSYEQYF. In DNA, the CDR3 is TGTGCCAGCAGACAGGACAGTTCCTACGAGCAGTACTTC.

The chain employs TRBV27 and TRBJ2-7, with 8 nucleotides matching TRBD2. Trimming at V came to 2 bases and at J to 6 bases, leaving 3 bases not matched to a gene. This CDR3 region has 13 residues. Germline values: CDR1 MNHEY, CDR2 SMNVEV (reference sequence). As DNA, the CDR3 is TGTGCCAGCAGTTTAATCGGGGGGGTCGAGCAGTACTTC. Encoded protein: CASSLIGGVEQYF.

The rearrangement uses TRBV29-1 and TRBJ1-5; 10 bases fit TRBD1. V shed 6 bases and J 7 bases; nucleotides not matched to a gene: 6. Germline CDR1 is SQVTM and CDR2 is ANQGSEA. This CDR3 has 13 amino acids. In DNA form, the CDR3 reads TGCAGCGTGGGGACAGGGGCATTACAGCCCCAGCATTTT. As protein: CSVGTGALQPQHF.

This clone was found a few times. This chain joins TRBV30 and TRBJ2-2; D unresolved. The CDR3 length is 15 residues. Germline V gives CDR1 GTSNPN, CDR2 SVGIG (reference sequence). With 1 base removed from V and 3 bases from J, the gap between germline ends came to 12 bases. CDR3 sequence reads: CAWSEFFADTGELFF. The CDR3 DNA sequence: TGTGCCTGGAGTGAATTTTTCGCAGACACCGGGGAGCTGTTTTTT.

The chain combines TRBV9 with TRBJ1-3; maybe TRBD1 (5 bases). The CDR3 runs 15 residues. V gave up 2 bases and J gave up 0 bases, with 9 bases separating them. Germline values: CDR1 SGDLS, CDR2 YYNGEE. The CDR3 DNA reads as TGTGCCAGCAGCGTCGGGGGTATCTCTGGAAACACCATATATTTT. Its translation: CASSVGGISGNTIYF.

This chain connects TRBV6-4 to TRBJ2-7, with 12 bases aligning to TRBD2. From germline, CDR1 is MRHNA and CDR2 SNTAGT. The CDR3 loop spans 15 amino acids. With 4 bases clipped from V and 3 bases from J, the junction kept 4 bases outside the gene matches. The CDR3 protein is CASSALAGGNYEQYF. The CDR3 DNA reads as TGTGCCAGCAGTGCACTAGCGGGGGGAAACTACGAGCAGTACTTC.

The gene calls are TRBV28 and TRBJ1-4; D unresolved. The CDR3 contains 17 residues. Trimming removed 3 bases at V and 4 bases at J, with 18 bases between. Germline loops: CDR1 MDHEN, CDR2 SYDVKM. Here the CDR3 reads CASSFSASAGHNEKLFF. Written as DNA, the CDR3 is TGTGCCAGCAGTTTCAGCGCCAGTGCGGGCCATAATGAAAAACTGTTTTTT.

The rearrangement links TRBV29-1 to TRBJ2-1; the D is unclear. This CDR3 has 13 residues. Germline V lookup: CDR1 SQVTM, CDR2 ANQGSEA. V lost 7 bases and J 5 bases, leaving 15 bases between the germline ends. CDR3 DNA sequence: TGCAGCGCCGACGGTTCGGGTAACAATGAGCAGTTCTTC. This translates into CSADGSGNNEQFF.